A single sample gave rise to the 18 T cell receptor beta chains below, sequenced in a study of blood T cell repertoires in COVID-19 (dated by TCRdb to the early 2020s). The method was the immunoSEQ multiplex PCR assay. Not all clones reach the TCRdb copy of this immuneACCESS table, which keeps in-frame sequences only. Checked studies attribute under half of the gap to unresolved V genes and leave the rest unexplained. A total of about 82,000 clones appear in this sample, just under 85% of them only once. The ten largest account for 15% to 20% of the sample. The specimen sequenced was peripheral blood. These receptors were taken from a man older than 75 with active or convalescent COVID-19.

In nucleotides, the CDR3 is TGCGCCAGCAGCTGGCGGACAGGGCCAGCAACTAATGAAAAACTGTTTTTT. It is translated as CASSWRTGPATNEKLFF. The V and J genes are TRBV5-1 and TRBJ1-4; 8 positions match TRBD1. The V segment lost 3 bases and the J segment 0 bases; nucleotides outside the gene matches: 7. Per the germline V gene, CDR1 is SGHRS and CDR2 is YFSETQ. The CDR3 is 17 residues long.

The chain carries TRBV19 and TRBJ2-1; 10 bases line up with TRBD2. The length of the CDR3 is 17 residues. Germline CDR1 reads LNHDA; CDR2 reads SQIVND (reference sequence). J gave up 6 bases and V 1 base, and 9 bases lay outside the gene matches. CDR3 region: CASSIGTSGLPGNEQFF. The CDR3 DNA reads as TGTGCCAGTAGTATAGGGACTAGCGGCCTCCCCGGCAATGAGCAGTTCTTC.

This chain links TRBV7-3 with TRBJ2-4, with 10 bases matching TRBD1. The CDR3 covers 14 residues. J gave up 5 bases and V 6 bases, and 4 bases lay outside the gene matches. The V gene's germline CDR1 is SGHTA and CDR2 FQGTGA. The CDR3 sequence: CASSTGTGENIQYF. CDR3 coding DNA: TGTGCCAGCAGTACCGGGACAGGGGAAAACATTCAGTACTTC.

This clone has just a few counts. V usage is TRBV7-2 and J usage is TRBJ2-5, with 13 positions matching TRBD2. The CDR3 contains 15 residues. J gave up 2 bases and V 3 bases, and 0 bases lay outside the gene matches. Per germline, CDR1 SGHTA and CDR2 FQGNSA. The CDR3 reads CASSLTSGGQETQYF. For the CDR3, the DNA is TGTGCCAGCAGCTTGACTAGCGGGGGGCAAGAGACCCAGTACTTC.

The chain has TRBV3-1 (or the pseudogene TRBV3-2) and TRBJ2-2; 14 nucleotides match TRBD2. The junction had 6 bases not matched to a gene; V was cut back by 4 bases and J by 8 bases. The CDR3 sequence is 16 residues long. Germline V gene data show CDR1 as LGHDT and CDR2 as YNNKEL (reference sequence). The DNA for the CDR3 is TGTGCCAGCAGCCTAGGGACTAGCGGGAGAATAGGGGAGCTGTTTTTT. It translates to CASSLGTSGRIGELFF.

CDR3 loop: CASSLASSGGAIDTQYF. For the CDR3, the DNA is TGCGCCAGCAGCTTGGCGAGTAGCGGGGGGGCGATAGATACGCAGTATTTT. The chain couples TRBV5-1 to TRBJ2-3; 11 bases fit TRBD2. The V gene's germline CDR1 is SGHRS and CDR2 YFSETQ. V dropped 0 bases and J dropped 5; count of bases not matched to a gene: 8. There are 17 residues in the CDR3.

This chain links TRBV18 with TRBJ1-5, with 8 positions matching TRBD1. Per the germline V gene, CDR1 is KGHSH and CDR2 is LQKENI. The CDR3 has 17 residues. V gave up 4 bases and J gave up 1 base; unmatched junction bases: 9. The CDR3: CASSQSGTGRSNQPQHF. The CDR3 DNA follows: TGTGCCAGCTCACAATCTGGGACAGGACGCAGCAATCAGCCCCAGCATTTT. Based on the CDR3 plus reference TRBV18 and TRBJ1-5, the full variable domain is NAGVMQNPRHLVRRRGQEARLRCSPMKGHSHVYWYRQLPEEGLKFMVYLQKENIIDESGMPKERFSAEFPKEGPSILRIQQVVRGDSAAYFCASSQSGTGRSNQPQHFGDGTRLSIL.

The rearrangement uses TRBV5-8 and TRBJ2-1, with 8 bases lining up with TRBD2. Germline values: CDR1 SGHTS, CDR2 YDEGEE. V lost 4 bases, J lost 12 bases, and 12 bases stayed unmatched. The CDR3 totals 14 residues. The CDR3 nucleotides read TGTGCCAGCAGCGCGCCGGGACTAGTTAAGGCGCAGTTCTTC. Its translation: CASSAPGLVKAQFF.

This sequence joins TRBV5-1 and TRBJ2-2; 10 bases agree with TRBD1. Germline CDR1 SGHRS, CDR2 YFSETQ. V was clipped by 4 bases and J by 7 bases; unmatched bases: 13. The CDR3 contains 17 residues. The CDR3 loop is CASSPSGTGVLFGELFF. The CDR3 coding sequence is TGCGCCAGCAGCCCCTCCGGGACAGGGGTTTTATTCGGGGAGCTGTTTTTT.

This chain connects TRBV5-1 to TRBJ2-2; 15 nucleotides match TRBD2. Per germline, CDR1 SGHRS and CDR2 YFSETQ. V trimming: 4 bases; J trimming: 3 bases; junction bases outside the gene matches: 7. The CDR3 covers 18 residues. CDR3 in amino acids: CASSTGLAGGRDTGELFF. CDR3 coding DNA: TGCGCCAGCAGCACGGGACTAGCGGGGGGTCGTGACACCGGGGAGCTGTTTTTT.

V is TRBV4-1 and J is TRBJ2-6, with no clear D. Trimming took 4 bases from V and 1 from J, leaving 14 bases between them. Germline CDR1 is MGHRA and CDR2 is YSYEKL. CDR3 length: 17 residues. The CDR3 coding sequence is TGCGCCAGCAGCCGAGAGACATTACATTCTGGGGCCAACGTCCTGACTTTC. It codes for CASSRETLHSGANVLTF.

This clone was counted a few times. The V call is TRBV20-1, the J call TRBJ1-6; D gene ambiguous. Germline values: CDR1 DFQATT, CDR2 SNEGSKA (reference sequence). The CDR3 covers 13 residues. V was cut by 3 bases and J by 8 bases, with 11 bases left in between. CDR3 bases: TGCAGTGCTAGTGGGGTTGGAGATTCACCCCTCCACTTT. This gives the protein CSASGVGDSPLHF.

The chain's CDR3 is CASSPGPGYEQYV. The CDR3 DNA is TGTGCCAGCTCACCAGGACCAGGGTACGAGCAGTACGTC. The rearrangement uses TRBV18 and TRBJ2-7; D possibly corresponds to TRBD1 (5 bases). Trimming took off 2 bases at V and 4 bases at J, with 9 bases between the two ends. Germline CDR1 KGHSH, CDR2 LQKENI. The CDR3 spans 13 residues.

The chain recombines TRBV18 with TRBJ1-6; D unclear. CDR3 length equals 13 residues. Trimming cost V 3 bases and J 5 bases, with 5 bases left between them. Per germline, CDR1 KGHSH and CDR2 LQKENI. The CDR3 DNA follows: TGTGCCAGCTCACCCCAGGATAATTCACCCCTCCACTTT. Its protein product is CASSPQDNSPLHF.

In this sample, this clone turned up once. The gene calls are TRBV7-6 and TRBJ2-1, with 14 bases aligning to TRBD2. Germline trimming cut 3 bases from V and 7 bases from J; bases unmatched to any gene: 5. This CDR3 contains 16 residues. Per germline, CDR1 SGHVS and CDR2 FNYEAQ. The CDR3 nucleotides read TGTGCCAGCAGCTTCGGGACTAGCGGGAGTGGAAATGAGCAGTTCTTC. Translated: CASSFGTSGSGNEQFF.

The CDR3 is CASSLTGTEAFF. The CDR3 coding sequence is TGTGCCAGCAGCCTGACAGGGACTGAAGCTTTCTTT. The J gene is TRBJ1-1, the V gene TRBV11-3; 7 bases line up with TRBD1. Per the germline V gene, CDR1 is SGHNT and CDR2 is YENEEA. Trimming at V came to 5 bases and at J to 5 bases, leaving 2 bases not matched to a gene. CDR3 length equals 12 residues.

The chain uses TRBV3-1 (or the pseudogene TRBV3-2) and TRBJ2-1; 12 bases fit TRBD2. The germline CDR1 and CDR2 sequences are LGHDT and YNNKEL (reference sequence). With 4 bases clipped from V and 7 bases from J, the junction kept 11 bases outside the gene matches. The CDR3 is 17 amino acids. CDR3 sequence reads: CASSRLLTSGRLNEQFF. Written as DNA, the CDR3 is TGTGCCAGCAGCCGACTATTGACTAGCGGGAGATTAAATGAGCAGTTCTTC.

The chain employs TRBV19 and TRBJ1-2; TRBD1 is a possible D gene (5 bases). The CDR3 spans 15 residues. The V end was cut by 0 bases, the J end by 8 bases, with 16 bases between. Germline CDR1 LNHDA, CDR2 SQIVND (reference sequence). The CDR3 region is CASSIDGRGSEGYTF. In DNA, the CDR3 is TGTGCCAGTAGTATAGACGGAAGGGGTTCGGAGGGCTACACCTTC.